This T cell receptor (beta chain) was documented in a study of beta chain features in type 1 diabetes. Findings and limits, study-wide: TCRB CDR3s from Type 1 diabetes patients were moderately but significantly shorter in all four CD4+ subsets.

Sampling consisted of one heparinised blood draw per donor, averaging around 110 mL. Every isolated RNA sample was fully reverse transcribed, so sequencing captured expressed TCRB transcripts. Produced via immunoSEQ multiplex PCR; TCRdb's table is partial and in-frame only. This sample has over 200,000 clones; roughly 10% occur once, and the top ten carry approximately 0.015%. This clone was observed a few times. Antigen specificity is unknown. The V end was cut by 5 bases, the J end by 5 bases, with 9 bases between. There are 12 residues in the CDR3. In germline, CDR1 is SGHTA, CDR2 FQGTGA. The clonotype comes from a young man with type 1 diabetes. The sequencing sample was made of naive CD4+ T cells from blood. The gene calls are TRBV7-3 and TRBJ2-5; tentative D call: TRBD2 (6 bases). Here the CDR3 reads CASSLAGETQYF. As DNA, the CDR3 is TGTGCCAGCAGCCTGGCGGGGGAGACCCAGTACTTC.